Following are 25 T cell receptor beta chains from one sample sequenced in a study of type 1 and type 2 diabetes patients. Amplification started from genomic DNA. Multiplex PCR with 30 forward and 13 reverse primers amplified the TCR beta CDR3. TCRdb ran MiXCR on the multiplex PCR reads and lists one entry per CDR3 protein. Seen here are 280,000 or so distinct CDR3 sequences, around 50% observed once, and the top ten hold approximately 15%. The sample comprised peripheral blood mononuclear cells (PBMCs). Source of these receptors: a man aged 18 to 29 with type 2 diabetes.

This clonotype was counted many times. The chain has TRBV25-1 and TRBJ2-7; D gene ambiguous. This CDR3 spans 13 amino acids. Trimming removed 6 bases at V and 6 bases at J, with 15 bases between. Germline CDR1 MGHDK, CDR2 SYGVNS. CDR3 DNA sequence: TGTGCCAGCAGCGACCCCACGTTAGGCGAGCAGTACTTC. Its protein product is CASSDPTLGEQYF.

About this clonotype: A read error may account for a junction end that differs from germline. The V gene is TRBV10-1, the J gene TRBJ2-3; D could derive from TRBD1 or TRBD2 (5 bases each). This CDR3 contains 14 residues. The germline CDR1 and CDR2 sequences are WNHNN and SYGVQD (reference sequence). The CDR3 region is CASSESGTTGTQYF. As DNA, the CDR3 is TGCGCCAGCAGTGAGTCCGGGACCACAGGTACGCAGTATTTT.

V gene TRBV15 combines with J gene TRBJ2-3; TRBD2 matches at 11 bases. The J segment lost 0 bases and the V segment lost 2 bases, leaving 7 bases of the junction unmatched. The CDR3 contains 18 residues. Germline V CDR1 and CDR2: LNHNV, YYDKDF (reference sequence). CDR3 protein: CATSRLSGGAPSTDTQYF. The CDR3 region has the DNA TGTGCCACCAGCAGACTTAGCGGGGGGGCCCCTAGCACAGATACGCAGTATTTT.

This clonotype was seen many times. The J gene is TRBJ1-1, the V gene TRBV2, with D tentatively TRBD1 (6 bases). The CDR3 runs 13 residues. Trimming took 10 bases from V and 3 from J, leaving 15 bases between them. The germline CDR1 and CDR2 sequences are SNHLY and FYNNEI. CDR3 sequence reads: CATKTGWDTEAFF. The DNA for the CDR3 is TGTGCCACCAAGACAGGTTGGGACACTGAAGCTTTCTTT.

The chain carries TRBV28 and TRBJ2-7; 7 bases fit TRBD1. V was clipped by 10 bases and J by 6 bases; unmatched bases: 9. CDR3 length: 12 residues. The germline CDR1 and CDR2 sequences are MDHEN and SYDVKM. The CDR3 region has the DNA TGTGCCACGACCCCGACAGGGAGCGAGCAGTACTTC. Translating it yields CATTPTGSEQYF.

This CDR3 is CSPRLGGTDTQYF. The CDR3 nucleotides are TGCAGCCCCCGCTTAGGTGGCACAGATACGCAGTATTTT. V usage is TRBV20-1 and J usage is TRBJ2-3; D is unclear. Germline values: CDR1 DFQATT, CDR2 SNEGSKA (reference sequence). The CDR3 loop spans 13 amino acids.

The chain couples TRBV10-2 to TRBJ1-5, with 7 bases that match TRBD1. Germline trimming cut 7 bases from V and 1 base from J; bases unmatched to any gene: 4. Germline V CDR1 and CDR2: WSHSY, SAAADI. CDR3 length: 14 residues. The CDR3 coding sequence is TGCGCCAGCAAAAACAGGGGAAGCAATCAGCCCCAGCATTTT. This sequence encodes CASKNRGSNQPQHF.

This sequence joins TRBV28 and TRBJ2-5; the D is unclear. Germline CDR1 is MDHEN and CDR2 is SYDVKM. V was cut by 1 base and J by 7 bases, with 13 bases left in between. The CDR3 is made up of 14 amino acids. CDR3 nucleotide sequence: TGTGCCAGCAGTTTATTCCCCGAACCAGGGACCCAGTACTTC. It is translated as CASSLFPEPGTQYF.

At least ten counts were recorded for this clonotype. The genes are TRBV25-1 and TRBJ2-7, with 13 bases lining up with TRBD2. Germline values: CDR1 MGHDK, CDR2 SYGVNS. Trimming took 3 bases from V and 7 from J; bases not matched to a gene: 6. The CDR3 is 15 amino acids. CDR3 loop: CASSETGLAGYEQYF. The CDR3 region has the DNA TGTGCCAGCAGTGAGACGGGACTAGCGGGGTATGAGCAGTACTTC.

This clonotype was counted a few times. The genes are TRBV6-6 and TRBJ2-7, with D unresolved. Germline values: CDR1 MNHNY, CDR2 SVGAGI (reference sequence). V was shortened by 0 bases and J by 4 bases, with 10 bases between the two germline ends. This CDR3 is 14 amino acids long. CDR3 region: CASSYSVVGYEQYF. CDR3 nucleotides: TGTGCCAGCAGTTACTCGGTCGTTGGGTACGAGCAGTACTTC.

In this sample, this clonotype turned up many times. This chain connects TRBV7-3 to TRBJ1-1, with D unresolved. This CDR3 spans 14 amino acids. The germline V gene has CDR1 SGHTA and CDR2 FQGTGA. V was cut by 5 bases and J by 1 base, with 11 bases left in between. This chain's CDR3 is CASSLGRSNTEAFF. CDR3 bases: TGTGCCAGCAGCCTCGGACGGTCGAACACTGAAGCTTTCTTT.

This clonotype was observed a handful of times. This chain uses TRBV30 with TRBJ2-6; D is perhaps TRBD1 (5 bases). Trimming took 3 bases from V and 2 from J, leaving 11 bases between them. The germline CDR1 and CDR2 sequences are GTSNPN and SVGIG (reference sequence). The CDR3 loop spans 15 amino acids. CDR3 sequence (DNA): TGTGCCTGGAGGTTTTTGGACACTGGGGCCAACGTCCTGACTTTC. It codes for CAWRFLDTGANVLTF.

CDR3 nucleotide sequence: TGTGCCAGCAGTTTCACAGTGAACACTGAAGCTTTCTTT. Translating it yields CASSFTVNTEAFF. The V call is TRBV27, the J call TRBJ1-1; no firm D call. Germline V gene lookup returns CDR1 MNHEY and CDR2 SMNVEV (reference sequence). This CDR3 has 13 residues. V lost 3 bases to trimming and J lost 0 bases, with 5 bases between them.

The sample holds a few counts of this clonotype. The chain couples TRBV29-1 to TRBJ2-1, with D unclear. The CDR3 runs to 15 residues. Germline CDR1 is SQVTM and CDR2 is ANQGSEA. V dropped 1 base and J dropped 6 bases, with 16 bases sitting between them. CDR3 sequence: CSVEGIEVNGNEQFF. The CDR3, as DNA: TGCAGCGTTGAAGGAATAGAGGTTAACGGCAATGAGCAGTTCTTC.

The chain joins TRBV5-1 to TRBJ2-2, with 12 bases fitting TRBD2. V was clipped by 3 bases and J by 7 bases; unmatched bases: 4. This CDR3 region has 15 residues. Looked up from germline, CDR1 is SGHRS and CDR2 is YFSETQ. The CDR3 sequence is CASSWTSGTIGELFF. The CDR3 DNA is TGCGCCAGCAGCTGGACTAGCGGGACCATCGGGGAGCTGTTTTTT.

This clonotype came up a few times. The chain is built from TRBV29-1 and TRBJ1-2, with a tentative D call TRBD1 (6 bases). Germline V gene lookup returns CDR1 SQVTM and CDR2 ANQGSEA. The germline V and J ends were trimmed by 6 bases and 8 bases, with 19 bases remaining between them. The CDR3 extends over 13 amino acids. The CDR3 region is CSVLRTGIEGYTF. The DNA for the CDR3 is TGCAGCGTCCTTAGAACAGGGATAGAAGGCTACACCTTC. Supplemented by reference TRBV29-1 and TRBJ1-2, the full variable domain reads SAVISQKPSRDICQRGTSLTIQCQVDSQVTMMFWYRQQPGQSLTLIATANQGSEATYESGFVIDKFPISRPNLTFSTLTVSNMSPEDSSIYLCSVLRTGIEGYTFGSGTRLTVV.

The chain is built from TRBV28 and TRBJ2-2; weak D call: TRBD1 (5 bases). The last part of the DNA fits TRBJ1-4 better; the J call may be wrong. CDR1 MDHEN and CDR2 SYDVKM come from the germline V gene. The CDR3 loop spans 15 amino acids. The CDR3: CASILNGGTNEKLFF. The CDR3 DNA reads as TGTGCCAGCATCTTGAACGGGGGAACTAATGAAAAACTGTTTTTT.

CDR3 sequence (DNA): TGTGCCAGCAGCGTTACGACAAACAATGAGCAGTTCTTC. Amino acids: CASSVTTNNEQFF. V usage is TRBV9 and J usage is TRBJ2-1; D is ambiguous. Germline V CDR1 and CDR2: SGDLS, YYNGEE. V was trimmed by 2 bases and J by 5 bases, leaving 8 bases between them. This CDR3 comprises 13 residues. Full variable domain (remainder filled in from reference TRBV9 and TRBJ2-1): DSGVTQTPKHLITATGQRVTLRCSPRSGDLSVYWYQQSLDQGLQFLIQYYNGEERAKGNILERFSAQQFPDLHSELNLSSLELGDSALYFCASSVTTNNEQFFGPGTRLTVL.

This clonotype was seen a handful of times. The chain carries TRBV7-2 and TRBJ2-1; D ambiguous. The germline CDR1 and CDR2 sequences are SGHTA and FQGNSA. CDR3 length: 16 amino acids. V was shortened by 1 base and J by 4 bases, with 14 bases between the two germline ends. The chain's CDR3 is CASSLVRPVGYNEQFF. The DNA of the CDR3 is TGTGCCAGCAGCTTAGTTCGCCCCGTCGGGTACAATGAGCAGTTCTTC.

The chain uses TRBV19 and TRBJ1-1; D possibly corresponds to TRBD1 (5 bases). The CDR3 extends over 14 amino acids. Trimming removed 6 bases from V and 1 base from J, with 12 bases in between. CDR1 and CDR2 from the germline V gene are LNHDA and SQIVND (reference sequence). The CDR3 reads CASRLRQTNTEAFF. The CDR3 bases are TGTGCCAGTAGGTTGAGACAGACGAACACTGAAGCTTTCTTT. Filled out from reference TRBV19 and TRBJ1-1, the complete variable domain reads DGGITQSPKYLFRKEGQNVTLSCEQNLNHDAMYWYRQDPGQGLRLIYYSQIVNDFQKGDIAEGYSVSREKKESFPLTVTSAQKNPTAFYLCASRLRQTNTEAFFGQGTRLTVV.

This chain uses TRBV7-2 with TRBJ2-7; either TRBD1 or TRBD2 may fit D (5 bases each). This CDR3 is built from 13 residues. Trimming pared 4 bases from V and 2 bases from J, leaving 9 bases between. Germline values: CDR1 SGHTA, CDR2 FQGNSA. The CDR3 DNA reads TGTGCCAGCAGCTGGGACCCAGCCTACGAGCAGTACTTC. It yields the protein CASSWDPAYEQYF.

This chain joins TRBV9 and TRBJ2-3; D is uncertain. V was shortened by 7 bases and J by 0 bases, with 18 bases between the two germline ends. The CDR3 is 16 residues long. Germline V gene data show CDR1 as SGDLS and CDR2 as YYNGEE. The CDR3 DNA is TGTGCCAGCGCCGTCGACCCCGCCCAAAGCACAGATACGCAGTATTTT. It encodes CASAVDPAQSTDTQYF.

About this clonotype itself: At one boundary the junction diverges from the germline segment, which might be a read error. The CDR3 reads CASSLAAGPTNEKPFF. The CDR3 bases are TGTGCCAGCAGCTTAGCGGCAGGCCCAACTAATGAAAAACCGTTTTTT. The chain is built from TRBV7-8 and TRBJ1-4, with D unclear. The CDR3 extends over 16 amino acids. Germline CDR1 SGHVS, CDR2 FQNEAQ.

The rearrangement uses TRBV7-2 and TRBJ2-2, with D tentatively TRBD2 (6 bases). The CDR3 is 16 residues long. CDR1 is SGHTA, CDR2 FQGNSA, per germline. The germline V and J ends were trimmed by 1 base and 0 bases, with 9 bases remaining between them. The CDR3 protein is CASSLGPGANTGELFF. CDR3 coding DNA: TGTGCCAGCAGCTTAGGGCCGGGAGCGAACACCGGGGAGCTGTTTTTT.

On this clonotype: A read error may be the cause here, since a much bigger clone is one base away. V gene TRBV19 combines with J gene TRBJ2-7, with D possibly matching TRBD1 (6 bases). The CDR3 is made up of 14 amino acids. Germline CDR1 and CDR2: LNHDA and SQIVND (reference sequence). The ends were cut back, 7 bases at V and 5 bases at J, with 18 bases in the middle. CDR3 nucleotides: TGTGCCAGTAAGATTGGGGCAGGGGTTAACGAGCAGTACTTC. This sequence encodes CASKIGAGVNEQYF.